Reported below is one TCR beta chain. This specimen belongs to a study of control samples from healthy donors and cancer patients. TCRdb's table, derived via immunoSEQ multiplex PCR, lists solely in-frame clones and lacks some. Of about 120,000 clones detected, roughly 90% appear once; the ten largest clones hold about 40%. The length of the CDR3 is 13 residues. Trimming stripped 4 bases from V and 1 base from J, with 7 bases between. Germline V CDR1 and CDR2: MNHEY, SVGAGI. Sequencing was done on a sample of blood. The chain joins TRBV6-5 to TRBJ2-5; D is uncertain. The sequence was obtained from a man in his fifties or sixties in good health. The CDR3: CASSFRPQETQYF. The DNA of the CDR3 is TGTGCCAGCAGTTTTCGACCCCAAGAGACCCAGTACTTC.